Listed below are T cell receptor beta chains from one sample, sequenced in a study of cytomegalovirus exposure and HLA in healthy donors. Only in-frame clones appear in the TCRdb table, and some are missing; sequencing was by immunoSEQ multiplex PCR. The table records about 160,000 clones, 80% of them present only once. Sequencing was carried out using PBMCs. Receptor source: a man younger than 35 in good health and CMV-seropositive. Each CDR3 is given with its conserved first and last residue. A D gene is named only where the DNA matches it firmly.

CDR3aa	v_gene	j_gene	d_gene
CSGTANYGYTF	TRBV29-1	TRBJ1-2	-
CASSSSAGAGELFF	TRBV6-5	TRBJ2-2	-
CASSQGPLSGGQETQYF	TRBV4-1	TRBJ2-5	TRBD2
CASSRQGVMDTEAFF	TRBV6-5	TRBJ1-1	TRBD1
CASSLKQGVNQPQHF	TRBV5-6	TRBJ1-5	TRBD1
CASSLSAGVDTGELFF	TRBV7-2	TRBJ2-2	TRBD2
CASGTIGIGLNTGELFF	TRBV4-1	TRBJ2-2	-
CASSLDLYQPQHF	TRBV5-5	TRBJ1-5	-
CASSAEIRTGASQETQYF	TRBV5-1	TRBJ2-5	TRBD1
CAISESFGGFRADTQYF	TRBV10-3	TRBJ2-3	-
CASSVDVRAGNTIYF	TRBV9	TRBJ1-3	-
CASTLWYF	TRBV7-9	TRBJ2-3	-
CVTSRIDRGQETQYF	TRBV15	TRBJ2-5	TRBD1
CAIGSSAGELFF	TRBV10-3	TRBJ2-2	-
CASILEGQDYGYTF	TRBV5-4	TRBJ1-2	TRBD1
CASSSRLGGFTAYEQYF	TRBV7-2	TRBJ2-7	-
CASSLVRQPGETQYF	TRBV5-1	TRBJ2-5	-
CASSGRDRRNQPQHF	TRBV2	TRBJ1-5	TRBD1
CSVEPGKATDTQYF	TRBV29-1	TRBJ2-3	-
CASSSGGPPSYGYTF	TRBV19	TRBJ1-2	-
CATSRGTVNTGELFF	TRBV15	TRBJ2-2	-
CASSLQGAGETQYF	TRBV4-1	TRBJ2-5	TRBD1
CASSVDSAYNEQFF	TRBV5-4	TRBJ2-1	-
CASSMTGRDTEAFF	TRBV7-9	TRBJ1-1	TRBD1
CASSVGTLVTDTQYF	TRBV9	TRBJ2-3	-
CASRPGQEGEKLFF	TRBV5-1	TRBJ1-4	TRBD1
CASSEAPQGSGETQYF	TRBV4-1	TRBJ2-5	-
CASSATGGYGYTF	TRBV19	TRBJ1-2	TRBD1
CASSQQGPGANGLTF	TRBV25-1	TRBJ2-6	-
CSVEGQTYGYTF	TRBV29-1	TRBJ1-2	TRBD1
CASSPQGRTDTQYF	TRBV2	TRBJ2-3	TRBD1
CASSQESGYTQYF	TRBV4-1	TRBJ2-5	-
CASSIGTGDGYTF	TRBV19	TRBJ1-2	TRBD1
CSVEQGGETQYF	TRBV29-1	TRBJ2-5	-
CASSLVIGSNYGYTF	TRBV4-3	TRBJ1-2	-
CASSRTGGEGNQPQHF	TRBV6-6	TRBJ1-5	TRBD1
CASSELGLAVGGTQYF	TRBV25-1	TRBJ2-3	TRBD2
CASSPTSRTGGATEAFF	TRBV18	TRBJ1-1	TRBD1
CASSSDLYYEQYF	TRBV13	-	-
CAWRDTGEAFF	TRBV30	TRBJ1-1	-
CSVRQGSSGANVLTF	TRBV29-1	TRBJ2-6	TRBD1
CASSQDSGASYNEQFF	TRBV4-1	TRBJ2-1	TRBD2
CASSTQGAQIYGYTF	TRBV7-2	TRBJ1-2	TRBD1
CASSVAQGSSYNSPLHF	TRBV9	TRBJ1-6	-
CASSQGLAGGQYEQYF	TRBV5-4	TRBJ2-7	TRBD2
CASRPREGMNTEAFF	TRBV7-9	TRBJ1-1	-
CAWRRDSNTGELFF	TRBV30	TRBJ2-2	TRBD1
CASSHGQLNEQFF	TRBV4-3	TRBJ2-1	-
CASSSTGIYNEQFF	TRBV9	TRBJ2-1	-
CASSPTGATYEQYF	TRBV4-3	TRBJ2-7	TRBD1
CAGTGTPTTQYF	TRBV30	TRBJ2-5	-
CASSLQTGLPEAFF	TRBV27	TRBJ1-1	TRBD1
CASSLRGQGETQYF	TRBV5-6	TRBJ2-5	TRBD1
CASSGAGQTYEQYF	TRBV5-6	TRBJ2-7	-